This T cell receptor beta chain was obtained from a study of T cells in Graves' hyperthyroidism and ophthalmopathy. This clonotype was seen repeatedly, ten times or more. Absence of ophthalmopathy progression within 18 months defined stable Graves' hyperthyroidism. Between the trimmed V and J ends, which lost 2 bases and 1 base, there was a span of 6 bases. Germline CDR1 GTSNPN, CDR2 SVGIG (reference sequence). The CDR3 is 13 residues long. Amplification of TCR beta CDR3 regions was performed using RNA transcripts as template. TCR CDR3 regions were first amplified by RT-PCR with HTBI primers. MiXCR was run by TCRdb on the multiplex PCR reads, yielding one entry per CDR3 protein. The table lists a few hundred thousand distinct CDR3 sequences, 15% to 19% of them singletons.

The clonotype was recovered from a woman between 18 and 30 years old with Graves' hyperthyroidism. The chain uses TRBV30 and TRBJ1-5; the D is unclear. Sequenced sample: blood. CDR3 nucleotides: TGTGCCTGGAGTAAGGACAGCAATCAGCCCCAGCATTTT. This encodes CAWSKDSNQPQHF. Combining the CDR3 with reference TRBV30 and TRBJ1-5 gives the whole variable domain SQTIHQWPATLVQPVGSPLSLECTVEGTSNPNLYWYRQAAGRGLQLLFYSVGIGQISSEVPQNLSASRPQDRQFILSSKKLLLSDSGFYLCAWSKDSNQPQHFGDGTRLSIL.